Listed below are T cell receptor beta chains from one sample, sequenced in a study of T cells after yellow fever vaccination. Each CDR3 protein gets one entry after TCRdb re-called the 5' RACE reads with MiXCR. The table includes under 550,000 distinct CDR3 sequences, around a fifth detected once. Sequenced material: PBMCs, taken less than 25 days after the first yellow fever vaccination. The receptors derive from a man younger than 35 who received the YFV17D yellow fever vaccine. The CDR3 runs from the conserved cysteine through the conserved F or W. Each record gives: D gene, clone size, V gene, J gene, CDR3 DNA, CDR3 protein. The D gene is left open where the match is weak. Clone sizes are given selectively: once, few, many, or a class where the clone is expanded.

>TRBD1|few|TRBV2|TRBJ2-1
TGTGCCAGCACAGACAGGGCGGTCTACAATGAGCAGTTCTTC
CASTDRAVYNEQFF
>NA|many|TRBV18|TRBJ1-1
TGTGCCAGCTCACCACGGGACCGAGGTGAAGCTTTCTTT
CASSPRDRGEAFF
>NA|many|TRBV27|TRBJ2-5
TGTGCCAGCAGTTTAGACAGCACACAAGAGACCCAGTACTTC
CASSLDSTQETQYF
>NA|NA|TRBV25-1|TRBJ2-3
TGTGCCAGCAGTGCCCAGAGAGATACGCAGTATTTT
CASSAQRDTQYF
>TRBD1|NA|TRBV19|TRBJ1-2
TGTGCCACTACTTTAGGGGGCGATCGCTACACCTTC
CATTLGGDRYTF
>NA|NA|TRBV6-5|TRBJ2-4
TGTGCCAGCAGTTACGCGGGCGGGTTAAACATTCAGTACTTC
CASSYAGGLNIQYF
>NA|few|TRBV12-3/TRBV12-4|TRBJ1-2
TGTGCCAGCAGTAGGGGGGACTATGGCTACACCTTC
CASSRGDYGYTF
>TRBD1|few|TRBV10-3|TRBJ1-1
TGTGCCACCGAGACCGGGACAGAGAACACTGAAGCTTTCTTT
CATETGTENTEAFF
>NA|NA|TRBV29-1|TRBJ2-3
TGCAGCGTTACGCCTGGCACAGATACGCAGTATTTT
CSVTPGTDTQYF
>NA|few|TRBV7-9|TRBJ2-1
TGTGCCAGCAGCTCCTCTCCGGGTCTCTACAATGAGCAGTTCTTC
CASSSSPGLYNEQFF
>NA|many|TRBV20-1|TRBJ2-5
TGCAGTGCTAGAGATGGGGACTACCAAGAGACCCAGTACTTC
CSARDGDYQETQYF
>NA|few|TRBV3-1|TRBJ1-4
TGTGCCAGCAGCCTCCACAGGGCGGTTGGAAAACTGTTTTTT
CASSLHRAVGKLFF
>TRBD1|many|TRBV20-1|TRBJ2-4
TGCAGTGCCTCGGACAGGGGGAGGCACATTCAGTACTTC
CSASDRGRHIQYF
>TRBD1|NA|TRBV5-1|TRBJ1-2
TGCGCCAGCAGCTTGGTTGTGGACAGGGGAAACTATGGCTACACCTTC
CASSLVVDRGNYGYTF